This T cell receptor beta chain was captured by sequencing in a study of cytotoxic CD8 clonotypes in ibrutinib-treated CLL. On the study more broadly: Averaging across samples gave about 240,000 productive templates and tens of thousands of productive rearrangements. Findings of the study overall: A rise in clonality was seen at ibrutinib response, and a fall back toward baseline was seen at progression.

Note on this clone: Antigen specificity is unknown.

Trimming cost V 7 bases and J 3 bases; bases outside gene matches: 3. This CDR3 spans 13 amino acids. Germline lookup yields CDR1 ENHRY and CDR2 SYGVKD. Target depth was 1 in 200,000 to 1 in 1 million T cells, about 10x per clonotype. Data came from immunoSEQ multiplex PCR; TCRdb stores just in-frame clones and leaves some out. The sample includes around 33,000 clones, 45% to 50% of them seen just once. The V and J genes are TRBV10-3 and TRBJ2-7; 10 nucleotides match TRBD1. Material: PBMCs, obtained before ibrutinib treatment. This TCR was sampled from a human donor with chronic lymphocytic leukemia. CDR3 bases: TGTGCCATCAAAGGGACAGGGGACTACGAGCAGTACTTC. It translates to CAIKGTGDYEQYF.